The clone carrying this TCR beta chain was detected once. The data were obtained in a study of blood T cell repertoires in COVID-19. As for the study in general: COVID-19 samples collected from the United States, Italy and Spain covered acute and convalescent phases. T cells, B-cell-depleted T cells, or PBMCs provided the cDNA or gDNA that served as material.

The CDR3 covers 16 residues. Germline V CDR1 and CDR2: KGHDR, SFDVKD. The V and J ends lost 2 bases and 0 bases, in that order; junction bases with no gene match: 5. As handled by the study authors: Amplification with reference gene primers provided the estimates of nucleated cell counts. Profiled with immunoSEQ multiplex PCR; TCRdb holds only in-frame clones, not every one. V and J calls and clone size are those listed in that table; D and trimming were worked out from the DNA. The sample includes 250,000 to 350,000 clones, approximately 88% of them seen just once. Material: peripheral blood. The chain carries TRBV24-1 and TRBJ2-5, with 7 bases fitting TRBD2. The sequence came from a woman aged 40 to 55 who had recovered from COVID-19. CDR3: CATSDSLAEYQETQYF. In DNA, the CDR3 is TGTGCCACCAGTGATTCTCTAGCGGAATACCAAGAGACCCAGTACTTC.